This T cell receptor (beta chain) was obtained from a study of Graves' ophthalmopathy and Graves' hyperthyroidism. Findings and caveats of the study: A majority of expanded thyroid clonotypes exceeding 0.001 frequency were likewise present in blood.

Germline-derived CDR1 and CDR2 are MNHNS and SASEGT. The CDR3 consists of 14 residues. V was trimmed by 8 bases and J by 7 bases, leaving 18 bases between them. Patients were excluded if they had other autoimmune diseases or uncontrolled infections, and likewise if pregnancy or lactation applied. Clinicians diagnosed using symptoms, serum thyroxine, TRAb, thyroid ultrasound and orbital computed tomography. Fresh peripheral blood, 10 ml, was the PBMC source. The authors amplified TCR beta CDR3 regions, and they did so from RNA transcripts for repertoire sequencing. RT-PCR in the first round used HTBI primers; a second-round multiplex PCR followed. TCRdb analysed the multiplex PCR reads with MiXCR anew, one entry per CDR3 protein. The sample has 150,000 to 200,000 distinct CDR3 sequences; less than 45% are singletons. Points on this clonotype: Its antigen is still unknown.

The sequenced sample was peripheral blood. The chain links TRBV6-1 to TRBJ1-5, with no clear D. The receptor comes from a woman aged 40 to 49 with Graves' ophthalmopathy. The chain's CDR3 is CASAEGSGAQPQHF. Here the CDR3 DNA reads TGTGCCAGCGCGGAAGGGTCAGGAGCGCAGCCCCAGCATTTT.